Listed here is a single T cell receptor beta chain. Antigen: not known. The record originates from a study of T cell responses to AZD1222 COVID-19 vaccine. Notes on the study in general: Just five or six AZD1222 recipients tested seropositive at baseline. Spike-specific TCR repertoires showed rising breadth and depth after two AZD1222 doses.

The CDR3 extends over 12 amino acids. From germline, CDR1 is PRHDT and CDR2 FYEKMQ (reference sequence). Trimming left V 5 bases short and J 10 bases short, with 12 bases between. The assay was immunoSEQ multiplex PCR, and TCRdb's table has in-frame clones only and misses some. The sample gives fewer than 150,000 clones, around nine tenths of which show up once; 4% to 4.5% is in the top ten. The V call is TRBV13, the J call TRBJ2-1; D is uncertain. Sequenced material: peripheral blood, taken on day 0 of AZD1222 vaccination. The clonotype originates from an adult in good health. CDR3 region: CASSILRREQFF. The CDR3 DNA reads TGTGCCAGCAGCATCCTACGGCGGGAGCAGTTCTTC. The full variable domain, in which reference TRBV13 and TRBJ2-1 provide the parts outside the CDR3, is AAGVIQSPRHLIKEKRETATLKCYPIPRHDTVYWYQQGPGQDPQFLISFYEKMQSDKGSIPDRFSAQQFSDYHSELNMSSLELGDSALYFCASSILRREQFFGPGTRLTVL.